Listed below are T cell receptor beta chains from one sample, sequenced in a study of Tregs in tolerant kidney transplant recipients. Clones were sequenced by immunoSEQ multiplex PCR, and TCRdb holds only the in-frame ones, with some missing. Altogether about 52,000 clones are present, about 91% being singletons, with the ten largest covering roughly 15%. This sample comprised CD8+ T cells from blood (PBMCs), obtained 24 months after the transplant. The receptor source for this set is a human patient who received a combined kidney and bone marrow transplant. Some T cells may be transferred from the graft donor. CDR3s include the opening cysteine and the closing phenylalanine or tryptophan. A D gene is named only where the DNA matches it firmly. For some rows the clone size is stated as once, few or many, or as a class when expanded; others skip it.

CDR3 length: 15; clone size: once; V gene: TRBV7-2; J gene: TRBJ2-5; D gene: TRBD2; CDR3 protein: CASSPIAGGVETQYF; CDR3 DNA: TGTGCCAGCAGCCCAATAGCGGGAGGAGTAGAGACCCAGTACTTC
CDR3 length: 14; clone size: NA; V gene: TRBV5-6; J gene: TRBJ2-7; D gene: TRBD1; CDR3 protein: CASSFGTGDYEQYF; CDR3 DNA: TGTGCCAGCAGCTTCGGGACAGGGGACTACGAGCAGTACTTC
CDR3 length: 14; clone size: NA; V gene: TRBV27; J gene: TRBJ2-7; D gene: TRBD1; CDR3 protein: CASSLGQGAYEQYF; CDR3 DNA: TGTGCCAGCAGTTTAGGGCAGGGGGCCTACGAGCAGTACTTC
CDR3 length: 14; clone size: NA; V gene: TRBV11-3; J gene: TRBJ2-1; D gene: NA; CDR3 protein: CASSLRQGHNEQFF; CDR3 DNA: TGTGCCAGCAGCTTAAGGCAGGGTCACAATGAGCAGTTCTTC
CDR3 length: 16; clone size: NA; V gene: TRBV10-3; J gene: TRBJ2-2; D gene: NA; CDR3 protein: CAISAEVTSNTGELFF; CDR3 DNA: TGTGCCATCAGCGCCGAGGTCACCTCGAACACCGGGGAGCTGTTTTTT
CDR3 length: 15; clone size: NA; V gene: TRBV28; J gene: TRBJ2-7; D gene: NA; CDR3 protein: CASSFRGFSSYEQYF; CDR3 DNA: TGTGCCAGCAGTTTTAGGGGCTTCAGCTCCTACGAGCAGTACTTC
CDR3 length: 12; clone size: NA; V gene: TRBV6-1; J gene: TRBJ2-7; D gene: TRBD1; CDR3 protein: CASRDRGYEQYF; CDR3 DNA: TGTGCCAGCCGGGACAGGGGCTACGAGCAGTACTTC
CDR3 length: 17; clone size: NA; V gene: TRBV6-1; J gene: TRBJ2-3; D gene: NA; CDR3 protein: CANSEAPAGASTDTQYF; CDR3 DNA: TGTGCCAACAGTGAAGCTCCCGCGGGGGCTAGCACAGATACGCAGTATTTT
CDR3 length: 14; clone size: NA; V gene: TRBV2; J gene: TRBJ1-1; D gene: NA; CDR3 protein: CASSEGVLNTEAFF; CDR3 DNA: TGTGCCAGCAGTGAGGGAGTACTAAACACTGAAGCTTTCTTT
CDR3 length: 15; clone size: NA; V gene: TRBV18; J gene: TRBJ1-1; D gene: NA; CDR3 protein: CASSPIGQGNTEAFF; CDR3 DNA: TGTGCCAGCTCACCAATTGGGCAGGGGAACACTGAAGCTTTCTTT
CDR3 length: 15; clone size: NA; V gene: TRBV5-6; J gene: TRBJ2-7; D gene: TRBD1; CDR3 protein: CASSFTGTGVYEQYF; CDR3 DNA: TGTGCCAGCAGCTTTACCGGGACAGGGGTCTACGAGCAGTACTTC
CDR3 length: 13; clone size: NA; V gene: TRBV2; J gene: TRBJ2-2; D gene: TRBD1; CDR3 protein: CARDRENTGELFF; CDR3 DNA: TGTGCCAGAGACAGGGAGAACACCGGGGAGCTGTTTTTT
CDR3 length: 16; clone size: once; V gene: TRBV9; J gene: TRBJ1-1; D gene: TRBD1; CDR3 protein: CASSAPGTGVNTEAFF; CDR3 DNA: TGTGCCAGCAGCGCTCCCGGGACAGGGGTGAACACTGAAGCTTTCTTT
CDR3 length: 13; clone size: NA; V gene: TRBV5-1; J gene: TRBJ2-7; D gene: NA; CDR3 protein: CASSTTGSYEQYF; CDR3 DNA: TGCGCCAGCAGCACAACAGGTTCCTACGAGCAGTACTTC
CDR3 length: 13; clone size: NA; V gene: TRBV4-1; J gene: TRBJ2-1; D gene: TRBD2; CDR3 protein: CASSRTSGNEQFF; CDR3 DNA: TGCGCCAGCAGCCGGACTAGCGGGAATGAGCAGTTCTTC
CDR3 length: 15; clone size: NA; V gene: TRBV19; J gene: TRBJ1-1; D gene: NA; CDR3 protein: CASSMRVPMNTEAFF; CDR3 DNA: TGTGCCAGTAGTATGAGAGTCCCCATGAACACTGAAGCTTTCTTT
CDR3 length: 17; clone size: NA; V gene: TRBV4-2; J gene: TRBJ2-7; D gene: TRBD2; CDR3 protein: CASSHYTSGGAGYEQYF; CDR3 DNA: TGTGCCAGCAGCCACTATACTAGCGGGGGGGCGGGTTACGAGCAGTACTTC
CDR3 length: 14; clone size: few; V gene: TRBV7-3; J gene: TRBJ2-1; D gene: TRBD2; CDR3 protein: CASSRLAGENEQFF; CDR3 DNA: TGTGCCAGCAGCCGCCTAGCGGGAGAGAATGAGCAGTTCTTC
CDR3 length: 18; clone size: NA; V gene: TRBV4-3; J gene: TRBJ1-2; D gene: NA; CDR3 protein: CASSQETPTDIGNYGYTF; CDR3 DNA: TGCGCCAGCAGCCAAGAAACCCCAACCGATATCGGTAACTATGGCTACACCTTC
CDR3 length: 13; clone size: NA; V gene: TRBV19; J gene: TRBJ2-1; D gene: NA; CDR3 protein: CASSNTGYNEQFF; CDR3 DNA: TGTGCCAGTAGTAATACAGGCTACAATGAGCAGTTCTTC
CDR3 length: 13; clone size: NA; V gene: TRBV7-9; J gene: TRBJ1-1; D gene: NA; CDR3 protein: CASSLGGAGEAFF; CDR3 DNA: TGTGCCAGCAGCCTGGGGGGGGCCGGTGAAGCTTTCTTT
CDR3 length: 13; clone size: NA; V gene: TRBV19; J gene: TRBJ2-1; D gene: NA; CDR3 protein: CASSTPAYNEQFF; CDR3 DNA: TGTGCCAGTAGTACCCCAGCCTACAATGAGCAGTTCTTC
CDR3 length: 15; clone size: NA; V gene: TRBV27; J gene: TRBJ2-7; D gene: TRBD2; CDR3 protein: CASSIGAGGSYEQYF; CDR3 DNA: TGTGCCAGCAGTATAGGGGCGGGGGGATCCTACGAGCAGTACTTC
CDR3 length: 17; clone size: NA; V gene: TRBV28; J gene: TRBJ1-6; D gene: TRBD1; CDR3 protein: CASSRQGEPVNNSPLHF; CDR3 DNA: TGTGCCAGCAGCCGACAGGGAGAACCGGTTAATAATTCACCCCTCCACTTT
CDR3 length: 15; clone size: once; V gene: TRBV2; J gene: TRBJ2-5; D gene: TRBD2; CDR3 protein: CASRVTSWPQETQYF; CDR3 DNA: TGTGCCAGCAGGGTGACTAGCTGGCCCCAAGAGACCCAGTACTTC
CDR3 length: 18; clone size: NA; V gene: TRBV7-2; J gene: TRBJ2-1; D gene: TRBD1; CDR3 protein: CASSFRQGHSSAYNEQFF; CDR3 DNA: TGTGCCAGCAGCTTCCGACAGGGACACTCCTCAGCCTACAATGAGCAGTTCTTC
CDR3 length: 14; clone size: NA; V gene: TRBV28; J gene: TRBJ2-1; D gene: TRBD1; CDR3 protein: CASRRQGVYNEQFF; CDR3 DNA: TGTGCCAGCAGGAGACAGGGCGTATACAATGAGCAGTTCTTC
CDR3 length: 16; clone size: few; V gene: TRBV16; J gene: TRBJ2-7; D gene: NA; CDR3 protein: CASSRLESSGTYEQYF; CDR3 DNA: TGTGCCAGCAGCCGTCTGGAAAGTTCAGGAACGTACGAGCAGTACTTC
CDR3 length: 16; clone size: NA; V gene: TRBV7-9; J gene: TRBJ2-3; D gene: NA; CDR3 protein: CASSYKTTHERDTQYF; CDR3 DNA: TGTGCCAGCAGTTACAAAACCACACACGAGCGAGATACGCAGTATTTT
CDR3 length: 13; clone size: NA; V gene: TRBV9; J gene: TRBJ2-7; D gene: NA; CDR3 protein: CASSVEGAYEQYF; CDR3 DNA: TGTGCCAGCAGCGTAGAAGGGGCCTACGAGCAGTACTTC
CDR3 length: 14; clone size: NA; V gene: TRBV7-9; J gene: TRBJ2-1; D gene: NA; CDR3 protein: CASSLGLTAWEQFF; CDR3 DNA: TGTGCCAGCAGCTTAGGACTGACGGCGTGGGAGCAGTTCTTC
CDR3 length: 14; clone size: NA; V gene: TRBV13; J gene: TRBJ2-3; D gene: NA; CDR3 protein: CASSSRGSRDTQYF; CDR3 DNA: TGTGCCAGCAGCTCCCGGGGGTCGCGGGATACGCAGTATTTT